These 6 T cell receptor beta chains were sequenced from one sample in a study of Ad26.COV2.S vaccination and SARS-CoV-2 variants. Treatment noted: about 20 received Ad26.COV2.S at low or high dose, single or two shots; 5 received placebo; per-sample allocation not given. Following the first vaccine or placebo injection, samples were taken on day 63. Assay used: immunoSEQ multiplex PCR; TCRdb lists only in-frame clones, some missing. This sample has about 430,000 clones, with around nine tenths found just once. Sequences were derived from peripheral blood, sampled in a trial of Ad26.COV2.S vaccine versus placebo. The source of these receptors is a person between 18 and 65 years old who received the Ad26.COV2.S COVID-19 vaccine or a placebo.

The gene calls are TRBV29-1 and TRBJ2-7; D remains unclear. The germline V gene encodes CDR1 SQVTM and CDR2 ANQGSEA. V shed 5 bases and J shed 0 bases, with 8 bases lying between them. The CDR3 extends over 12 amino acids. CDR3 loop: CSVSSSSYEQYF. The CDR3 nucleotides read TGCAGCGTTTCCTCCAGCTCCTACGAGCAGTACTTC.

The chain has TRBV11-1 and TRBJ2-1; D is possibly TRBD2 (6 bases). The CDR3 totals 14 residues. Trimming took off 10 bases at V and 6 bases at J, with 19 bases between the two ends. CDR1 is SGHAT, CDR2 FQDESV, per germline (reference sequence). CDR3 DNA sequence: TGTGCCACCCGCCGGGGGACGGGCCTCAATGAGCAGTTCTTC. Translation: CATRRGTGLNEQFF.

The chain combines TRBV27 with TRBJ2-7, with unresolved D. This CDR3 contains 14 residues. The V and J ends lost 4 bases and 3 bases respectively, with 13 bases between them. The V gene's germline CDR1 is MNHEY and CDR2 SMNVEV (reference sequence). CDR3 residues: CASSSPKAHYEQYF. In DNA, the CDR3 is TGTGCCAGCAGTTCCCCAAAGGCCCACTACGAGCAGTACTTC.

The chain combines TRBV7-9 with TRBJ2-3; TRBD2 matches at 14 bases. Germline V gene lookup returns CDR1 SEHNR and CDR2 FQNEAQ (reference sequence). CDR3 length: 19 residues. With 2 bases clipped from V and 1 base from J, the junction kept 8 bases outside the gene matches. The CDR3 nucleotides are TGTGCCAGCAGCTTACCGACTAGCGGGAGGGCCCTCCGCACAGATACGCAGTATTTT. As protein: CASSLPTSGRALRTDTQYF.

V and J are TRBV5-1 and TRBJ2-1, with a weak D call TRBD1 (6 bases). The germline gives CDR1 SGHRS, CDR2 YFSETQ. Trimming took 0 bases from V and 6 from J, leaving 13 bases between them. This CDR3 spans 15 amino acids. CDR3 amino acids: CASSLEGVFINEQFF. The CDR3 bases are TGCGCCAGCAGCTTGGAGGGGGTTTTTATCAATGAGCAGTTCTTC.

J is TRBJ2-1 and V is TRBV7-9; TRBD1 matches 9 bases. Germline values: CDR1 SEHNR, CDR2 FQNEAQ (reference sequence). This CDR3 has 13 amino acids. Unmatched junction bases numbered 6, after V lost 6 bases and J lost 9 bases. The CDR3 nucleotides read TGTGCCAGCAGTGGACAGGGGAGTAGTGAGCAGTTCTTC. This sequence encodes CASSGQGSSEQFF.